This TCR beta chain derives from a study of shared clonotypes between healthy human individuals (dated by TCRdb to between 2020 and 2021). Notes on the research overall: A few men and a couple of women, aged 18 to 49 years, made up the cohort. Between about 0.94 and 8.9 billion PBMCs per donor were obtained by leukapheresis. To estimate repertoire size and how much clonotype sharing occurs between individuals, the study deeply sequenced the blood TCR repertoires of several healthy adults. Per donor, three plates each were used for CD4 naive and CD4 memory, two for CD8 naive, and one for CD8 memory. To increase sequencing depth and limit assay-specific biases, different laboratories used diverse techniques to prepare libraries and sequence TCR repertoires. General conclusions and limits of the study: Compared with non-shared clonotypes, the clonotypes found in all four sorted-subset donors had higher generation probabilities. The genetic and exposure-history diversity represented was limited by the small number of donors. Pairwise subsampling led to the expectation that sequencing depth would affect the degree of clonotype sharing among donors. Rarefaction of sorted-subset datasets indicated incomplete sequencing despite the large sequencing depth. Approximately 5% of naive CD4, around 4% of naive CD8, around 2.3% of memory CD4, and about 0.4% of memory CD8 clonotypes were shared across several donors. Naive subsets generally had larger estimated clonotype richness than memory subsets. Sampling was restricted to blood, and TCR repertoires in tissue are likely to differ from TCR repertoires in blood.

Using the deep immunoSEQ assay, TCR CDR3 regions were amplified from genomic DNA by multiplex PCR. For each cell subset, the extracted genomic DNA was distributed evenly across all wells of several immunoSEQ 96-well plates, and each plate served as one replicate. For sorted subsets, 150 to 250 ng of genomic DNA, equivalent to around 29,000 T cell genomes, went into each replicate PCR. Purified libraries were quantified with a Qubit 3.0 fluorometer, sized on a Bioanalyzer 2100, and re-quantified with the KAPA Library Quantification kit. Every immunoSEQ 96-well plate was sequenced on a dedicated single-read 150-cycle Illumina NextSeq 550 flow cell. As for the authors' bioinformatics: The immunoSEQ output contained only junctional sequences without quality scores, so filtering could not match that applied to full-length reads. Sequences were annotated with PyIR, a Python wrapper for IgBLAST v1.9, and V/J genes and CDR3 were assigned using IMGT germline references. Reads were filtered out if the reads had weak V/J assignments (E-value above 1e-6), no CDR3, stop codons, out-of-frame junctions, or ambiguous translated residues. V3J clonotypes were defined by identical inferred V gene, J gene, and CDR3 amino acid sequence. To compute the percentage overlap between repertoires, the number of shared unique clonotypes was divided by the size of the smaller repertoire. Richness of each repertoire was evaluated using RTK rarefaction, the Chao1 estimator, and Recon v2.1 estimates of unobserved clonotypes. Generation probabilities were computed with OLGA for all TCRbeta clonotypes obtained by the gDNA method from a handful of donors. TCRdb retrieved this table from immuneACCESS and kept in-frame rearrangements only. Not all clones are present; in checked studies, unresolved V genes account for under half, and no reason is known for the remainder. The V and J calls and clone size come from that table; D and trimming were worked out from the DNA. The sample table contains millions of clones; only one count was recorded for 85% to 95% of them. 0.39% of the sample lies in the top ten.

Donors were healthy HIV-negative adults with no recently reported acute infections or vaccinations. Every donor was a Caucasian adult living in Nashville, Tennessee, USA. CD4+ T cells were enriched by magnetic negative selection; naive cells were then positively selected on CD45RA, and the negative fraction formed the memory subset. After blood collection by leukapheresis, PBMCs were isolated using Ficoll-Histopaque density gradient centrifugation and then cryopreserved in the vapor phase of liquid nitrogen. Analytical flow cytometry was used to check the purity and quantity of every magnetically sorted T cell population. Each sorted fraction had its genomic DNA isolated and then quantified by UV absorbance on a Nanodrop 2000c. A few counts support this clone. What this receptor recognizes is not known. No per-base quality is available; no much larger clone lies one base away. The CDR1 and CDR2 encoded by the germline V gene (reference sequence) are LNHDA and SQIVND. The V end gives up 5 bases and the J end 0 bases, leaving 11 bases in the junction not matched to a gene. From the cysteine up to the phenylalanine, the CDR3 has a length of 18 residues. Here the CDR3 DNA is all that survives: 54 bases in frame from base 1.

The TCR was taken from a man between 18 and 29 years old in good health. Some clones in this sample may be carry-over from other donors' samples. This chain joins TRBV19 to TRBJ1-1; 11 central nucleotides agree with TRBD1. Sequencing was performed on naive CD4+ T cells from PBMCs. The sample's cell subset or site label, decoded: CD45RA+ positively selected. The nucleotide sequence is given as TGTGCCAGTAGTCCCCGGACAGGGGGCGTGAGGGTGAACACTGAAGCTTTCTTT. Its amino acids are CASSPRTGGVRVNTEAFF.